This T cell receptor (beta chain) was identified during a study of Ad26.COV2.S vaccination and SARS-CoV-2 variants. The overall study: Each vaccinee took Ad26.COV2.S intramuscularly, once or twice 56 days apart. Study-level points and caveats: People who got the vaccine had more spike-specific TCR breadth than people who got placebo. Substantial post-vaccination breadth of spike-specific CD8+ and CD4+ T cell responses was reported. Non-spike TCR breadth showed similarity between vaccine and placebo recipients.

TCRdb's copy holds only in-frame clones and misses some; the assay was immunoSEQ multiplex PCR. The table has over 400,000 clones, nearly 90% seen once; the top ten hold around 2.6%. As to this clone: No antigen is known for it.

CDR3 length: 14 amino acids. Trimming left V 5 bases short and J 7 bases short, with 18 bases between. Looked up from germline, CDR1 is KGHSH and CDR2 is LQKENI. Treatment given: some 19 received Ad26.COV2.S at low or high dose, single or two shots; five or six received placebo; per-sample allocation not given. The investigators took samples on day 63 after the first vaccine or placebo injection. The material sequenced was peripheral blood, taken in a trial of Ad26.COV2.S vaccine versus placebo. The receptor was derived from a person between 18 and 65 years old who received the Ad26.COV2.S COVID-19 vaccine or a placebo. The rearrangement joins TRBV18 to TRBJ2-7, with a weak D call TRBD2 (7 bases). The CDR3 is CASSSGGAGGEQYV. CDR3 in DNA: TGTGCCAGCTCAAGTGGGGGGGCCGGGGGTGAGCAGTACGTC.